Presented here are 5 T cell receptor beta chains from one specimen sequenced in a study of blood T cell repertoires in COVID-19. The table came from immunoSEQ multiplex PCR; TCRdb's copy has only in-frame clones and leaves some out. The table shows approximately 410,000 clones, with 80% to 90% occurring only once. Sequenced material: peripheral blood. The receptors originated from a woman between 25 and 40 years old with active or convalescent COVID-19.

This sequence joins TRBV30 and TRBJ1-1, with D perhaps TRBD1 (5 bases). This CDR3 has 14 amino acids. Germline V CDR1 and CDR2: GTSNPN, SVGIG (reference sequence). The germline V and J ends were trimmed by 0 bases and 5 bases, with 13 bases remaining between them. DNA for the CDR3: TGTGCCTGGAGTGTAAAAGGGGTAGGAACTGAAGCTTTCTTT. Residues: CAWSVKGVGTEAFF.

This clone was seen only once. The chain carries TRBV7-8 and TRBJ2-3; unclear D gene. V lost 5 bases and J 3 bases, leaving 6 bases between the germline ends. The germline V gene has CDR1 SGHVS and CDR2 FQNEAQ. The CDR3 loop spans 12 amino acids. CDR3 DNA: TGTGCCAGCAGCCCAGATACAGATACGCAGTATTTT. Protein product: CASSPDTDTQYF.

DNA for the CDR3: TGTGCCAGCAGCTTAGCCCCGGGACAGGGAAAGGGGTTTAACACTGAAGCTTTCTTT. Its translation: CASSLAPGQGKGFNTEAFF. The V gene is TRBV11-1, the J gene TRBJ1-1, with 9 bases lining up with TRBD1. With V trimmed by 0 bases and J by 2 bases, 13 bases remained unmatched. This CDR3 contains 19 residues. Germline V lookup: CDR1 SGHAT, CDR2 FQDESV (reference sequence).

The CDR3, as DNA: TGTGCCAGCAGCCTAGCGGGAGTAGCCTACAATGAGCAGTTCTTC. It codes for CASSLAGVAYNEQFF. The chain couples TRBV5-6 to TRBJ2-1; 10 nucleotides agree with TRBD2. Germline trimming cut 4 bases from V and 2 bases from J; bases unmatched to any gene: 3. Germline CDR1 reads SGHDT; CDR2 reads YYEEEE. The CDR3 is 15 residues long.

CDR3 nucleotides: TGTGCCATTACCGACAGACTCAATCAGCCCCAGCATTTT. Translating it yields CAITDRLNQPQHF. The V call is TRBV6-6, the J call TRBJ1-5, with D perhaps matching TRBD1 (5 bases). In germline, CDR1 is MNHNY, CDR2 SVGAGI (reference sequence). The V and J ends lost 10 bases and 3 bases respectively, with 13 bases between them. CDR3 length: 13 amino acids.